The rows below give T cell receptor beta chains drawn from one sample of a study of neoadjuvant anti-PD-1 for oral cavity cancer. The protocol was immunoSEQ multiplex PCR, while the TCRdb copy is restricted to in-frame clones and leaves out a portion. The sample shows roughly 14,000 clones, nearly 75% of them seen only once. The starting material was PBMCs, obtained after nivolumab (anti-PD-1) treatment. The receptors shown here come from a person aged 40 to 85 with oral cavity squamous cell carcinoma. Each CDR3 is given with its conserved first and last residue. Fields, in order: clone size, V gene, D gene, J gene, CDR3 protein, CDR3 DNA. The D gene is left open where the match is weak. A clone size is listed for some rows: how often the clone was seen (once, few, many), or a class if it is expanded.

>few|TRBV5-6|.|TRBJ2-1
CASSSYNEQFF
TGTGCCAGCAGCTCGTACAATGAGCAGTTCTTC
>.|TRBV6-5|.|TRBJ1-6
CASRSRGDNSPLHF
TGTGCCAGCAGATCCCGAGGGGATAATTCACCCCTCCACTTT
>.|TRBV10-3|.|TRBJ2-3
CAISGQPGTSTDTQYF
TGTGCCATCAGTGGTCAACCGGGGACTAGCACAGATACGCAGTATTTT
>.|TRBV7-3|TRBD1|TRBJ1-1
CASSVDRDSYTEAFF
TGTGCCAGCAGCGTCGACCGGGACAGTTACACTGAAGCTTTCTTT
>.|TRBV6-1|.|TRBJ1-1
CASQRGGNTEAFF
TGTGCCAGCCAACGGGGAGGGAACACTGAAGCTTTCTTT
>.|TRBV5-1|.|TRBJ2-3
CASSSTAGGVGRRYTQYF
TGCGCCAGCAGCTCTACGGCAGGAGGGGTGGGCCGCCGGTATACGCAGTATTTT
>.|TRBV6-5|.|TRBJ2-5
CASSPDSETQYF
TGTGCCAGCAGCCCTGACTCCGAGACCCAGTACTTC
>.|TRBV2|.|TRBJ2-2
CASSEVPASTGELFF
TGTGCCAGCAGTGAAGTCCCTGCTAGCACCGGGGAGCTGTTTTTT
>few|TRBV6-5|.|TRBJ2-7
CASSYDRKSYEQYF
TGTGCCAGCAGTTACGACCGAAAGTCCTACGAGCAGTACTTC
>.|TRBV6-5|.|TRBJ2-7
CASGGPHPSYEQYF
TGTGCCAGCGGTGGACCGCATCCCTCCTACGAGCAGTACTTC
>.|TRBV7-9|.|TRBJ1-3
CASSYPGGEEATIYF
TGTGCCAGCAGCTACCCGGGGGGCGAGGAGGCCACCATATATTTT
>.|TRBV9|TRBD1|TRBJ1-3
CASSPDRVIDTIYF
TGTGCCAGCAGCCCGGACAGGGTCATAGACACCATATATTTT
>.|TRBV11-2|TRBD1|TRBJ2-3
CASSSLLHRGRSGTQYF
TGTGCCAGCAGCTCCTTACTTCACAGGGGGCGAAGCGGTACGCAGTATTTT
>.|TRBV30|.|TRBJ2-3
CAWRVQGLNTDTQYF
TGTGCCTGGAGAGTACAGGGACTTAACACAGATACGCAGTATTTT
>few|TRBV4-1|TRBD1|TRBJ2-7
CASSLGLRTGYNEQYF
TGCGCCAGCAGCCTAGGCCTAAGGACAGGCTACAACGAGCAGTACTTC
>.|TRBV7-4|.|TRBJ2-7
CASSAPYEQYF
TGTGCCAGCAGCGCCCCCTACGAGCAGTACTTC
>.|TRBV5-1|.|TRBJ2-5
CASTRGGNQETQYF
TGCGCCAGCACTAGGGGAGGAAACCAAGAGACCCAGTACTTC
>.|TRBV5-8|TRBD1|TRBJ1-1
CASSQQGASTEAFF
TGTGCCAGCAGCCAACAGGGGGCAAGCACTGAAGCTTTCTTT